This entry is about one TCR beta chain. PCR used 60 Vbeta primers and 13 Jbeta primers. Measured with immunoSEQ multiplex PCR; TCRdb has only the in-frame clones, and not every one. The table lists around 160,000 clones, approximately 80% of them singletons. This sample was included in a study of cytomegalovirus exposure and HLA in healthy donors. This CDR3 region has 13 residues. CDR1 MGHRA and CDR2 YSYEKL come from the germline V gene. Trimming removed 1 base at V and 8 bases at J, with 11 bases between. The J gene is TRBJ1-2, the V gene TRBV4-1, with D perhaps TRBD1 (5 bases). The sequence came from a man younger than 30 in good health and CMV-seropositive. Input material: PBMCs. The CDR3 loop is CASSQADSGGYTF. CDR3 DNA: TGCGCCAGCAGCCAAGCAGACAGTGGGGGCTACACCTTC.